The 30 T cell receptor beta chains reported below all come from one sample, sequenced in a study of brain T cells in children with intractable seizures. TCRdb's copy holds only in-frame clones and misses some; the assay was immunoSEQ multiplex PCR. Here the sample spans a few hundred thousand clones, about 94% being singletons. Time point denoted: blood from clinic visit 5 months post-surgery; TSC patient then seizure free. The sample in question was peripheral blood, obtained roughly 5 months after surgery. The source is a boy less than two years old with tuberous sclerosis and intractable seizures.

The chain links TRBV12-5 to TRBJ1-2; TRBD1 is a possible D gene (5 bases). Per germline, CDR1 LGHNT and CDR2 FRNRAP. Trimming shortened V by 9 bases and J by 6 bases, and 8 bases separated the two germline ends. The length of the CDR3 is 10 residues. This chain's CDR3 is CARGVHGYTF. The CDR3 region has the DNA TGTGCTAGGGGGGTGCATGGCTACACCTTC.

The chain couples TRBV4-1 to TRBJ2-7, with a weak D call TRBD2 (6 bases). The V gene's germline CDR1 is MGHRA and CDR2 YSYEKL. CDR3 length: 16 residues. Trimming took 0 bases from V and 3 from J, leaving 15 bases between them. The CDR3 loop reads CASSQDAIREYYEQYF. CDR3 nucleotide sequence: TGCGCCAGCAGCCAAGATGCTATCCGGGAGTACTACGAGCAGTACTTC.

This clone was seen just once. CDR3 residues: CASSTEQLYGYTF. For the CDR3, the DNA is TGTGCCAGCAGCACGGAACAGCTTTATGGCTACACCTTC. The chain employs TRBV3-1 (or the pseudogene TRBV3-2) and TRBJ1-2; no clear D. Deletions cut 5 bases from V and 5 bases from J, with 12 bases between. Germline-derived CDR1 and CDR2 are LGHDT and YNNKEL (reference sequence). The CDR3 is 13 amino acids.

The chain carries TRBV13 and TRBJ2-1, with TRBD2 as a possible D gene (6 bases). Trimming left V 3 bases short and J 7 bases short, with 10 bases between. The CDR3 totals 13 residues. The germline gives CDR1 PRHDT, CDR2 FYEKMQ (reference sequence). CDR3 bases: TGTGCCAGCAGCTTCGGGGGTCGGAATGAGCAGTTCTTC. Encoded protein: CASSFGGRNEQFF.

The V gene is TRBV18, the J gene TRBJ1-1, with 10 bases matching TRBD1. The CDR3 is 15 amino acids. Germline loops: CDR1 KGHSH, CDR2 LQKENI. Unmatched junction bases numbered 8, after V lost 4 bases and J lost 6 bases. This CDR3 reads CASSLDRGRSAEAFF. The DNA of the CDR3 is TGTGCCAGCTCACTAGACAGGGGGCGTAGTGCTGAAGCTTTCTTT.

The J gene is TRBJ1-5, the V gene TRBV7-8, with D possibly TRBD1 on 5 matching bases. In germline, CDR1 is SGHVS, CDR2 FQNEAQ. This CDR3 spans 18 amino acids. The V end lost 2 bases, the J end lost 0 bases, and 17 bases lay between the germline ends. CDR3 amino acids: CASSLLSGRTYSNQPQHF. CDR3 in DNA: TGTGCCAGCAGCTTACTCTCCGGCAGGACATATAGCAATCAGCCCCAGCATTTT.

The V call is TRBV20-1, the J call TRBJ2-3; 9 nucleotides agree with TRBD2. CDR3 length equals 14 residues. J was trimmed by 4 bases and V by 3 bases; bases with no gene match: 5. Germline loops: CDR1 DFQATT, CDR2 SNEGSKA (reference sequence). The CDR3 DNA sequence: TGCAGTGCTAGTCAGCGGGAGGCGGCAGATACGCAGTATTTT. It specifies CSASQREAADTQYF.

The chain carries TRBV27 and TRBJ1-4, with 7 bases fitting TRBD1. This CDR3 contains 12 residues. Per germline, CDR1 MNHEY and CDR2 SMNVEV (reference sequence). V shed 11 bases and J 4 bases; nucleotides not matched to a gene: 4. The CDR3 loop is CARQGSNEKLFF. The CDR3 nucleotides are TGTGCCCGACAGGGTAGTAATGAAAAACTGTTTTTT.

This chain joins TRBV19 and TRBJ1-2, with D perhaps matching TRBD1 (6 bases). This CDR3 region has 14 residues. Germline V CDR1 and CDR2: LNHDA, SQIVND (reference sequence). V shed 5 bases and J shed 5 bases, with 15 bases lying between them. The CDR3 region has the DNA TGTGCCAGTAGTCAAACAGGGAATTTTTATGGCTACACCTTC. Protein: CASSQTGNFYGYTF.

The count of this clone is one. V usage is TRBV2 and J usage is TRBJ1-4; D uncertain. V lost 2 bases and J lost 6, with 10 bases in between. CDR1 is SNHLY, CDR2 FYNNEI, per germline. The CDR3 spans 14 residues. CDR3 DNA: TGTGCCAGCAGTGAAAGGCTGGGCGATGAAAAACTGTTTTTT. Protein product: CASSERLGDEKLFF.

This clone came up once. CDR3 residues: CASSSGGGANTEAFF. CDR3 nucleotide sequence: TGTGCCAGCTCCAGTGGGGGGGGAGCGAACACTGAAGCTTTCTTT. The chain combines TRBV18 with TRBJ1-1; a weak D match, TRBD1 (5 bases). The CDR3 has 15 residues. Trimming removed 6 bases at V and 1 base at J, with 15 bases between. Germline values: CDR1 KGHSH, CDR2 LQKENI.

This sequence joins TRBV5-5 and TRBJ2-3; D assignment may be TRBD1 or TRBD2 (6 bases each). There are 19 residues in the CDR3. CDR1 is SGHKS, CDR2 YYEKEE, per germline (reference sequence). Between the trimmed V and J ends, which lost 1 base and 0 bases, there was a span of 21 bases. The CDR3 here is CASSLSRGRVSGSTDTQYF. CDR3 in DNA: TGTGCCAGCAGCTTGTCCAGGGGAAGGGTTAGCGGTAGCACAGATACGCAGTATTTT.

V usage is TRBV7-9 and J usage is TRBJ1-1, with D possibly matching TRBD1 (5 bases). CDR1 is SEHNR, CDR2 FQNEAQ, per germline (reference sequence). This CDR3 is built from 12 residues. V lost 3 bases, J lost 6 bases, and 8 bases lay in between. Written as DNA, the CDR3 is TGTGCCAGCAGCTTTGCGGGGGCTGAAGCTTTCTTT. Protein product: CASSFAGAEAFF.

V gene TRBV19 combines with J gene TRBJ1-1, with D unclear. Trimming left V 8 bases short and J 1 base short, with 14 bases between. Germline V lookup: CDR1 LNHDA, CDR2 SQIVND (reference sequence). This CDR3 has 14 residues. The CDR3 DNA sequence: TGTGCCAGTCAGTCTTGGGGAAAGAACACTGAAGCTTTCTTT. The encoded protein is CASQSWGKNTEAFF.

This chain joins TRBV11-3 and TRBJ2-3; TRBD1 aligns across 10 bases. Germline V lookup: CDR1 SGHNT, CDR2 YENEEA. J was trimmed by 3 bases and V by 1 base; bases with no gene match: 7. The CDR3 loop spans 17 amino acids. The CDR3 bases are TGTGCCAGCAGCTTAGGCCTGACAGGGGGCTTGACAGATACGCAGTATTTT. This translates into CASSLGLTGGLTDTQYF. Based on the CDR3 plus reference TRBV11-3 and TRBJ2-3, the full variable domain is EAGVVQSPRYKIIEKKQPVAFWCNPISGHNTLYWYLQNLGQGPELLIRYENEEAVDDSQLPKDRFSAERLKGVDSTLKIQPAELGDSAVYLCASSLGLTGGLTDTQYFGPGTRLTVL.

Here the CDR3 DNA reads TGTGCCAGCAGCGTAGATGCAGAATCTACAGCTTTCTTT. It is translated as CASSVDAESTAFF. This chain joins TRBV9 and TRBJ1-1; no reliable D call. CDR1 is SGDLS and CDR2 is YYNGEE in the germline V gene. V lost 0 bases, J lost 10 bases, and 13 bases lay in between. The CDR3 has 13 residues.

This chain links TRBV5-4 with TRBJ2-1; maybe TRBD1 (5 bases). The CDR3 extends over 14 amino acids. Trimming cost V 0 bases and J 2 bases, with 6 bases left between them. CDR1 is SGHNT, CDR2 YYREEE, per germline (reference sequence). The CDR3 loop reads CASSLGRAYNEQFF. CDR3 nucleotide sequence: TGTGCCAGCAGCTTGGGCAGGGCCTACAATGAGCAGTTCTTC.

This chain connects TRBV3-1 (or the pseudogene TRBV3-2) to TRBJ2-1, with unresolved D. The CDR3 contains 13 residues. Trimming cost V 0 bases and J 5 bases, with 5 bases left between them. CDR1 and CDR2 from the germline V gene are LGHDT and YNNKEL (reference sequence). The DNA for the CDR3 is TGTGCCAGCAGCCAAGACTTAAACAATGAGCAGTTCTTC. It is translated as CASSQDLNNEQFF.

V gene TRBV19 combines with J gene TRBJ2-1; a weak D match, TRBD1 (7 bases). With 5 bases removed from V and 0 bases from J, the gap between germline ends came to 20 bases. This CDR3 contains 18 residues. Germline V CDR1 and CDR2: LNHDA, SQIVND (reference sequence). The CDR3: CASSSGGQPKSSYNEQFF. CDR3 DNA: TGTGCCAGTAGTTCCGGGGGACAGCCTAAAAGCTCCTACAATGAGCAGTTCTTC. The variable domain in full, with the rest retrieved from reference TRBV19 and TRBJ2-1, is DGGITQSPKYLFRKEGQNVTLSCEQNLNHDAMYWYRQDPGQGLRLIYYSQIVNDFQKGDIAEGYSVSREKKESFPLTVTSAQKNPTAFYLCASSSGGQPKSSYNEQFFGPGTRLTVL.

On this clone itself: Other nucleotide sequences in the sample specify the same CDR3. The V and J genes are TRBV6-5 and TRBJ2-2, with TRBD2 as a possible D gene (5 bases). This CDR3 has 13 amino acids. The ends were cut back, 3 bases at V and 5 bases at J, with 7 bases in the middle. Looked up from germline, CDR1 is MNHEY and CDR2 is SVGAGI. This CDR3 reads CASSYRGTGELFF. CDR3 in DNA: TGTGCCAGCAGTTATCGAGGGACCGGGGAGCTGTTTTTT.

The chain links TRBV5-1 to TRBJ1-1, with a possible D match to TRBD1 (6 bases). The V end was cut by 0 bases, the J end by 3 bases, with 12 bases between. The CDR3 extends over 15 amino acids. Germline V gene data show CDR1 as SGHRS and CDR2 as YFSETQ. Written as DNA, the CDR3 is TGCGCCAGCAGCTTGGACAGGGATAGGGACACTGAAGCTTTCTTT. This encodes CASSLDRDRDTEAFF.

CDR3 protein: CASSPDRGLMGTEAFF. In DNA, the CDR3 is TGTGCCAGCTCACCTGACAGGGGGCTTATGGGCACTGAAGCTTTCTTT. The rearrangement links TRBV18 to TRBJ1-1; TRBD1 matches at 10 bases. The V and J ends lost 3 bases and 4 bases, in that order; junction bases with no gene match: 8. Germline V lookup: CDR1 KGHSH, CDR2 LQKENI. The CDR3 has 16 amino acids.

This rearrangement joins TRBV2 to TRBJ2-1; no clear D. CDR3 length equals 15 residues. Looked up from germline, CDR1 is SNHLY and CDR2 is FYNNEI. Trimming took 2 bases from V and 6 from J, leaving 14 bases between them. The CDR3 nucleotides are TGTGCCAGCAGTGAAAAAGGGATGTGGAGCAATGAGCAGTTCTTC. It codes for CASSEKGMWSNEQFF. Looking up the rest from reference TRBV2 and TRBJ2-1 gives the full variable domain: EPEVTQTPSHQVTQMGQEVILRCVPISNHLYFYWYRQILGQKVEFLVSFYNNEISEKSEIFDDQFSVERPDGSNFTLKIRSTKLEDSAMYFCASSEKGMWSNEQFFGPGTRLTVL.

This chain's CDR3 is CASSDRTGGTTEAFF. In DNA form, the CDR3 reads TGTGCCAGCAGCGACCGGACAGGGGGTACCACTGAAGCTTTCTTT. The rearrangement uses TRBV11-3 and TRBJ1-1, with 10 positions matching TRBD1. V dropped 5 bases and J dropped 4; count of bases not matched to a gene: 7. The CDR3 contains 15 residues. Per the germline V gene, CDR1 is SGHNT and CDR2 is YENEEA.

V is TRBV30 and J is TRBJ1-1, with D possibly TRBD1 on 5 matching bases. This CDR3 has 12 amino acids. With 5 bases removed from V and 3 bases from J, the gap between germline ends came to 10 bases. CDR1 is GTSNPN and CDR2 is SVGIG in the germline V gene (reference sequence). CDR3 sequence (DNA): TGTGCCTGGGGACACCAGGACACTGAAGCTTTCTTT. This encodes CAWGHQDTEAFF.

This chain joins TRBV7-8 and TRBJ2-5; 9 nucleotides line up with TRBD1. V was pared by 1 base and J by 5 bases, with 8 bases of the junction left unmatched. This CDR3 is 16 amino acids long. Per the germline V gene, CDR1 is SGHVS and CDR2 is FQNEAQ. The CDR3 spells CASSLENRGLGETQYF. The DNA of the CDR3 is TGTGCCAGCAGCTTAGAAAACAGGGGGCTTGGGGAGACCCAGTACTTC.

The chain links TRBV10-3 to TRBJ1-5; D remains unclear. The CDR3 contains 13 residues. CDR1 is ENHRY, CDR2 SYGVKD, per germline. The V and J ends lost 9 bases and 5 bases respectively, with 14 bases between them. The CDR3 coding sequence is TGTGCCATATGCGGGGAACAAGATCAGCCCCAGCATTTT. Translated, it gives CAICGEQDQPQHF.

This clone turned up a few times. The rearrangement uses TRBV5-4 and TRBJ1-6; D unclear. V was trimmed by 5 bases and J by 5 bases, leaving 14 bases between them. The germline CDR1 and CDR2 sequences are SGHNT and YYREEE (reference sequence). The CDR3 consists of 15 residues. The CDR3, as DNA: TGTGCCAGCAGGTCGTGGACTGACCATAATTCACCCCTCCACTTT. The encoded protein is CASRSWTDHNSPLHF.

This chain connects TRBV11-2 to TRBJ2-5, with TRBD1 matching 10 bases. Germline lookup yields CDR1 SGHAT and CDR2 FQNNGV. The CDR3 extends over 15 amino acids. J was trimmed by 3 bases and V by 5 bases; bases with no gene match: 6. CDR3 coding DNA: TGTGCCAGCAGCACTTCCGGGACAGGGGAAGAGACCCAGTACTTC. It codes for CASSTSGTGEETQYF.

The chain uses TRBV10-3 and TRBJ1-1, with D perhaps matching TRBD1 (6 bases). V was cut by 3 bases and J by 1 base, with 15 bases left in between. From germline, CDR1 is ENHRY and CDR2 SYGVKD. The CDR3 sequence is 16 residues long. CDR3 protein: CAISERIRGANTEAFF. The CDR3 nucleotides read TGTGCCATCAGTGAAAGAATCAGGGGAGCGAACACTGAAGCTTTCTTT.